These 29 T cell receptor beta chains share one sample of origin, sequenced in a study of metastatic and nonmetastatic thyroid tumors. TCRdb re-clonotyped the PCR reads through MiXCR. The sample consists of 10,000 to 15,000 clones, roughly 28% of them appearing once. Patients were all untreated before their thyroid surgery. The sequenced sample consisted of tumor tissue. These receptors originate from a female donor with papillary thyroid cancer or a benign thyroid nodule (not recorded which). Some clones in this sample may be carry-over from other donors' samples.

This clone has a count of ten or more. The V call is TRBV20-1, the J call TRBJ2-5; 8 positions match TRBD2. The V gene's germline CDR1 is DFQATT and CDR2 SNEGSKA (reference sequence). The CDR3 has 15 amino acids. The ends lost 3 bases at V and 5 bases at J; junction bases unmatched: 11. CDR3 amino acids: CSARPAERELETQYF. CDR3 sequence (DNA): TGCAGTGCTAGGCCCGCTGAGCGGGAGCTGGAGACCCAGTACTTC.

The genes are TRBV11-2 and TRBJ1-2; D might be TRBD1 (6 bases). Trimming removed 1 base at V and 0 bases at J, with 12 bases between. The CDR3 totals 16 residues. Germline V gives CDR1 SGHAT, CDR2 FQNNGV. CDR3 in DNA: TGTGCCAGCAGCTTAGGAGACAGGTTCCCTAACTATGGCTACACCTTC. Encoded protein: CASSLGDRFPNYGYTF.

The J gene is TRBJ1-2, the V gene TRBV18; unclear D gene. Germline CDR1 reads KGHSH; CDR2 reads LQKENI. CDR3 size: 13 residues. Trimming removed 2 bases at V and 2 bases at J, with 6 bases between. The CDR3 DNA is TGTGCCAGCTCACCAAGCAGAAACTATGGCTACACCTTC. This sequence encodes CASSPSRNYGYTF.

About this clone: The junction departs from the called germline gene at one end, perhaps through a read error. The rearrangement joins TRBV9 to TRBJ1-1, with D unclear. CDR1 and CDR2 from the germline V gene are SGDLS and YYNGEE. This CDR3 has 13 residues. In DNA form, the CDR3 reads TGTGCCAGCATCCCCTACGGTAACACCGAAGCTTTCTTT. This gives the protein CASIPYGNTEAFF. Full variable domain (rest looked up from reference TRBV9 and TRBJ1-1): DSGVTQTPKHLITATGQRVTLRCSPRSGDLSVYWYQQSLDQGLQFLIQYYNGEERAKGNILERFSAQQFPDLHSELNLSSLELGDSALYFCASIPYGNTEAFFGQGTRLTVV.

Many counts were recorded for this clone. V is TRBV4-1 and J is TRBJ2-3; D possibly uses TRBD1 or TRBD2 (5 bases each). The V end lost 4 bases, the J end lost 5 bases, and 16 bases lay between the germline ends. The CDR3 has 15 residues. Germline lookup yields CDR1 MGHRA and CDR2 YSYEKL. The CDR3 is CASSPGPQKGDTQYF. The CDR3 region has the DNA TGCGCCAGCAGCCCGGGACCCCAGAAGGGAGATACGCAGTATTTT.

V and J are TRBV4-2 and TRBJ2-5; 9 bases fit TRBD2. Unmatched junction bases numbered 1, after V lost 1 base and J lost 4 bases. This CDR3 comprises 14 residues. Germline CDR1 and CDR2: LGHNA and YNFKEQ. The CDR3 spells CASSQATSGETQYF. For the CDR3, the DNA is TGTGCCAGCAGCCAAGCGACTAGCGGAGAGACCCAGTACTTC.

This clone was recorded at least ten times. The chain carries TRBV4-1 and TRBJ1-2; D may be TRBD1 (6 bases). Trimming stripped 3 bases from V and 2 bases from J, with 19 bases between. The CDR3 totals 17 residues. Germline loops: CDR1 MGHRA, CDR2 YSYEKL. CDR3 DNA: TGCGCCAGCAGCCAGGTAAAAGGGACATCAGCAAACTATGGCTACACCTTC. Its translation: CASSQVKGTSANYGYTF.

By share, this clone counts as medium-sized. This rearrangement joins TRBV2 to TRBJ2-1; 7 nucleotides align to TRBD2. The CDR3 loop spans 14 amino acids. Germline assignment: CDR1 SNHLY and CDR2 FYNNEI. With 4 bases clipped from V and 9 bases from J, the junction kept 9 bases outside the gene matches. CDR3 amino acids: CASSVTSNGGEQFF. CDR3 coding DNA: TGTGCCAGCAGTGTGACTAGCAACGGTGGTGAGCAGTTCTTC.

Note on this clone: A read error may be the cause here, since a much bigger clone is one base away. The chain uses TRBV5-4 and TRBJ1-1; TRBD1 matches 7 bases. The germline V gene encodes CDR1 SGHNT and CDR2 YYREEE (reference sequence). With V trimmed by 3 bases and J by 0 bases, 8 bases remained unmatched. The CDR3 consists of 16 residues. CDR3 nucleotide sequence: TGTGCCAGCAGCTCCGCAACGACAGGGCTGAACACTGAAGCTTTCTTT. Translation gives CASSSATTGLNTEAFF.

This clone came up a few times. V usage is TRBV6-1 and J usage is TRBJ2-7; 9 bases are a match to TRBD1. The V and J ends lost 4 bases and 5 bases, in that order; junction bases with no gene match: 9. Germline V CDR1 and CDR2: MNHNS, SASEGT. The CDR3 has 15 amino acids. For the CDR3, the DNA is TGTGCCAGCAGTGTCCGGGACAGGGTGGGGGACGAGCAGTACTTC. This translates into CASSVRDRVGDEQYF.

This clone has ten or more counts. This chain links TRBV5-6 with TRBJ2-1, with 8 bases that match TRBD2. The CDR3 is made up of 14 amino acids. Looked up from germline, CDR1 is SGHDT and CDR2 is YYEEEE. V gave up 5 bases and J gave up 3 bases; unmatched junction bases: 4. The CDR3 spells CASSAGGHYNEQFF. The DNA of the CDR3 is TGTGCCAGCAGTGCGGGGGGTCACTACAATGAGCAGTTCTTC.

This clone was recorded many times. The chain uses TRBV4-1 and TRBJ2-3; D may match TRBD1 or TRBD2 (5 bases each). Germline CDR1 reads MGHRA; CDR2 reads YSYEKL. Trimming removed 6 bases at V and 5 bases at J, with 12 bases between. The CDR3 totals 13 residues. CDR3 DNA: TGCGCCAGCAGTCGGGACCTGTTAGATACGCAGTATTTT. This encodes CASSRDLLDTQYF.

This clone was counted between two and nine times. This rearrangement joins TRBV2 to TRBJ1-5; no reliable D call. Deletions cut 2 bases from V and 2 bases from J, with 4 bases between. Germline V gene sequence: CDR1 SNHLY, CDR2 FYNNEI. The CDR3 extends over 13 amino acids. The CDR3 sequence is CASSEIGNQPQHF. CDR3 bases: TGTGCCAGCAGTGAAATCGGCAATCAGCCCCAGCATTTT.

This chain links TRBV19 with TRBJ1-1; D ambiguous. The CDR3 runs to 13 residues. V lost 4 bases and J lost 0, with 6 bases in between. From germline, CDR1 is LNHDA and CDR2 SQIVND (reference sequence). The chain's CDR3 is CASSNTLNTEAFF. CDR3 coding DNA: TGTGCCAGTAGTAACACCCTGAACACTGAAGCTTTCTTT.

The chain joins TRBV11-2 to TRBJ1-5; D is ambiguous. The CDR3 consists of 16 residues. Trimming shortened V by 1 base and J by 0 bases, and 10 bases separated the two germline ends. In germline, CDR1 is SGHAT, CDR2 FQNNGV. CDR3 loop: CASSLVGDPSNQPQHF. CDR3 in DNA: TGTGCCAGCAGCTTAGTTGGTGACCCTAGCAATCAGCCCCAGCATTTT.

This clone was recorded many times. A much larger clone lies one base from this, so it may be a read error. The V call is TRBV11-2, the J call TRBJ2-2; D gene ambiguous. CDR3 size: 16 residues. CDR1 SGHAT and CDR2 FQNNGV come from the germline V gene. The CDR3: CAGSRTPTSNTGELFF. In DNA, the CDR3 is TGTGCCGGCAGTCGCACTCCGACAAGCAACACCGGGGAGCTGTTTTTT. Supplemented by reference TRBV11-2 and TRBJ2-2, the full variable domain reads EAGVAQSPRYKIIEKRQSVAFWCNPISGHATLYWYQQILGQGPKLLIQFQNNGVVDDSQLPKDRFSAERLKGVDSTLKIQPAKLEDSAVYLCAGSRTPTSNTGELFFGEGSRLTVL.

This clone has just a few counts. This sequence may be a read error, since a much larger clone differs from it by one base. The rearrangement joins TRBV7-2 to TRBJ2-5; 8 nucleotides match TRBD1. With V trimmed by 4 bases and J by 4 bases, 8 bases remained unmatched. This CDR3 has 15 residues. Germline V gene data show CDR1 as SGHTA and CDR2 as FQGNSA. The CDR3 coding sequence is TGTGCCAGCAGCTCCCAGGGGGCCGACGGAGAGACCCAGTACTTC. This gives the protein CASSSQGADGETQYF.

V is TRBV5-1 and J is TRBJ2-7, with TRBD2 matching over 16 bases. This CDR3 contains 15 residues. V was clipped by 3 bases and J by 5 bases; unmatched bases: 2. CDR1 and CDR2 (germline): SGHRS, YFSETQ. CDR3 loop: CASSWGLAGGHEQYF. The CDR3, as DNA: TGCGCCAGCAGCTGGGGACTAGCGGGAGGGCACGAGCAGTACTTC.

This clone was seen only once. One end of the junction fails to match germline, which may point to a read error. The chain links TRBV20-1 to TRBJ2-2; the match to TRBD1 covers 8 bases. The CDR3 contains 15 residues. Germline V gene data show CDR1 as DFQATT and CDR2 as SNEGSKA (reference sequence). The CDR3 is CSASRQGSNTGELFF. DNA of the CDR3: TGCAGTGCTAGTAGACAGGGGTCAAACACCGGGGAGCTGTTCTTT.

At least ten counts were recorded for this clone. The chain combines TRBV7-9 with TRBJ2-7; 12 bases agree with TRBD2. The CDR3 sequence is 15 residues long. Looked up from germline, CDR1 is SEHNR and CDR2 is FQNEAQ (reference sequence). V shed 5 bases, J shed 5 bases, and the junction held 7 bases outside the gene matches. This CDR3 reads CASSPSGLAGDEQYF. In nucleotides, the CDR3 is TGTGCCAGCAGCCCCTCGGGACTAGCGGGTGACGAGCAGTACTTC.

This clone was recorded a few times. V usage is TRBV6-6 and J usage is TRBJ1-2; 7 bases map to TRBD1. V shed 0 bases, J shed 8 bases, and the junction held 6 bases outside the gene matches. CDR1 MNHNY and CDR2 SVGAGI come from the germline V gene (reference sequence). The CDR3 loop spans 14 amino acids. This chain's CDR3 is CASSYSGQEYGYTF. The CDR3 bases are TGTGCCAGCAGTTACTCTGGACAGGAATACGGCTACACCTTC.

This clone occurred a few times. J is TRBJ1-1 and V is TRBV28; D not resolved. V lost 2 bases and J 8 bases, leaving 6 bases between the germline ends. Germline lookup yields CDR1 MDHEN and CDR2 SYDVKM. CDR3 length equals 11 residues. The CDR3 nucleotides are TGTGCCAGCAGTTTAGGTCAAGAAGCTTTCTTT. Amino acid sequence: CASSLGQEAFF.

The sample holds a few counts of this clone. V and J are TRBV6-1 and TRBJ1-2; D is unclear. Germline assignment: CDR1 MNHNS and CDR2 SASEGT. The V gene lost 6 bases and the J gene lost 6 bases, with 5 bases spanning the gap. The CDR3 is made up of 10 amino acids. The CDR3 loop is CASRYDGYTF. DNA of the CDR3: TGTGCCAGCAGGTATGATGGCTACACCTTC.

This clone is medium-sized by share. This sequence joins TRBV5-1 and TRBJ1-2, with a weak D call TRBD1 (6 bases). The germline gives CDR1 SGHRS, CDR2 YFSETQ. Between the trimmed V and J ends, which lost 2 bases and 13 bases, there was a span of 18 bases. The CDR3 consists of 13 residues. This chain's CDR3 is CASSLQGARAATF. The CDR3 DNA reads as TGCGCCAGCAGCTTACAGGGAGCACGGGCGGCCACCTTC.

This clone was seen a handful of times. V usage is TRBV19 and J usage is TRBJ2-6; D gene uncertain. Germline V CDR1 and CDR2: LNHDA, SQIVND (reference sequence). This CDR3 has 12 amino acids. With 8 bases removed from V and 8 bases from J, the gap between germline ends came to 10 bases. The CDR3 DNA is TGTGCCAGTGTGAGAGGTCCCAACGTCCTGACTTTC. Encoded protein: CASVRGPNVLTF.

This clone was seen once. The chain joins TRBV5-1 to TRBJ1-1; D remains ambiguous. The CDR3 is 13 residues long. The V end was cut by 4 bases, the J end by 0 bases, with 7 bases between. Germline CDR1 reads SGHRS; CDR2 reads YFSETQ. The CDR3 reads CASSPGLNTEAFF. CDR3 sequence (DNA): TGCGCCAGCAGCCCCGGGTTGAACACTGAAGCTTTCTTT.

This clone has more than one count but fewer than ten. This may arise from a read error, as a much more abundant clone is one base away. The rearrangement uses TRBV12-3 or TRBV12-4 and TRBJ2-3, with a weak D call TRBD1 (5 bases). Deletions cut 7 bases from V and 6 bases from J, with 14 bases between. The length of the CDR3 is 13 residues. The CDR3 nucleotides read TGTGCCAGCATCCATTCAGGGTGGGATACGCAGTATTTT. It encodes CASIHSGWDTQYF.

The chain is built from TRBV4-3 and TRBJ1-3; 7 nucleotides line up with TRBD1. Trimming cost V 4 bases and J 4 bases; bases outside gene matches: 7. The CDR3 has 15 residues. Germline V gene sequence: CDR1 LGHNA, CDR2 YSLEER. Here the CDR3 reads CASSPETGTGNTIYF. The CDR3 region has the DNA TGCGCCAGCAGCCCGGAGACAGGGACCGGAAACACCATATATTTT.

In its sample, this clone was seen a few times. This chain connects TRBV5-1 to TRBJ1-4; tentative D call: TRBD1 (6 bases). V dropped 7 bases and J dropped 7 bases, with 17 bases sitting between them. Germline V lookup: CDR1 SGHRS, CDR2 YFSETQ. CDR3 size: 14 residues. CDR3 bases: TGCGCCAGCGGTTCTGGGGGGCTAATTGAAAAACTGTTTTTT. Translation gives CASGSGGLIEKLFF.